This T cell receptor (beta chain) originates from a study of identical twins. Findings and caveats of the study: Twins' excess sharing was less marked for out-of-frame beta sequences. Fewer insertions characterized abundant cord blood beta clonotypes, whereas memory repertoires showed none.

TCRdb re-called the 5' RACE reads through MiXCR, storing one row per CDR3 protein. The data hold 1.5 million to 2 million distinct CDR3 sequences, with about 30% observed a single time. This clonotype has only one observation. Antigen specificity is unknown. The germline gives CDR1 SGHVS, CDR2 FNYEAQ. The CDR3 covers 15 residues. Trimming removed 4 bases from V and 7 bases from J, with 20 bases in between. Every donor was a healthy Caucasian. The rearrangement joins TRBV7-6 to TRBJ2-7; possible D gene TRBD2, 7 bases. This clonotype was sampled from a newborn girl in good health. Sequenced input: cord blood. CDR3 coding DNA: TGTGCCAGCAGCTCAGAGGGGGGGCCGCACAATGAGCAGTACTTC. It is translated as CASSSEGGPHNEQYF.